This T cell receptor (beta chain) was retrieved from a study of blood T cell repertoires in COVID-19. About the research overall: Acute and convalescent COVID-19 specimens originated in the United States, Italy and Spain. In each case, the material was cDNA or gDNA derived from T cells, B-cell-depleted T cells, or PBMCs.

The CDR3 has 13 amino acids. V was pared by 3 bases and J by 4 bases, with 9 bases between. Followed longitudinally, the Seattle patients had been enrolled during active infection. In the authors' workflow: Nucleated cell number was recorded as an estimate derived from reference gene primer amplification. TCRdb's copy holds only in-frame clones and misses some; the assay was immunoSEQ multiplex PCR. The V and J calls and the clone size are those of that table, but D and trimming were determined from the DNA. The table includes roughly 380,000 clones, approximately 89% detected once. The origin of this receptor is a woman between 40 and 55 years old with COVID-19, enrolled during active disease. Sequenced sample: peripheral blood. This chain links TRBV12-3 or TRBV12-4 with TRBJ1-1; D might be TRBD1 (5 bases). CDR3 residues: CASSFLGGTEAFF. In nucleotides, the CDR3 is TGTGCCAGCAGTTTTCTGGGGGGCACTGAAGCTTTCTTT.